This T cell receptor beta chain was sequenced for a study of blood T cell repertoires in COVID-19. Details on this clone: This same CDR3 is encoded by further DNA sequences in the sample.

Some clones are missing from TCRdb's copy, which holds only in-frame ones; the method was immunoSEQ multiplex PCR. The repertoire includes about 310,000 clones, 90% of them detected once, and 1% sits in the top ten. The V end lost 4 bases, the J end lost 7 bases, and 16 bases lay between the germline ends. The CDR3 is made up of 14 amino acids. Germline V gene lookup returns CDR1 SGHTA and CDR2 FQGNSA. The TCR sequence derives from a middle-aged woman with COVID-19, enrolled during active disease. The specimen was peripheral blood. The chain combines TRBV7-2 with TRBJ1-1; D gene uncertain. CDR3 amino acids: CASSSEVSTLEAFF. The CDR3, as DNA: TGTGCCAGCAGCTCAGAGGTCAGCACACTTGAAGCTTTCTTT.